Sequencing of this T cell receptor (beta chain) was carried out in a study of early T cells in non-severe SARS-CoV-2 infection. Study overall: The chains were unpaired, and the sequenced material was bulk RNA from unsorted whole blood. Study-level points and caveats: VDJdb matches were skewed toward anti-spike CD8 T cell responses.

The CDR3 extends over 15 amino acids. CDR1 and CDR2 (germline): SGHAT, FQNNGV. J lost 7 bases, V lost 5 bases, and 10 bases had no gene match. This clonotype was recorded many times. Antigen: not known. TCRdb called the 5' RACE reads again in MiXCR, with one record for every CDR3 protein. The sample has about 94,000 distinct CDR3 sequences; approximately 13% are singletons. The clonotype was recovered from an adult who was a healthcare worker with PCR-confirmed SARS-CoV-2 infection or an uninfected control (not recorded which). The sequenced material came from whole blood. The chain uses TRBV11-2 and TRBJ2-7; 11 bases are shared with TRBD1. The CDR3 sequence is CASSLHGTGGEEQYF. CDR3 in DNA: TGTGCCAGCAGCCTACACGGGACAGGGGGAGAAGAGCAGTACTTC.